The rows below give T cell receptor beta chains drawn from one sample of a study of early T cells in non-severe SARS-CoV-2 infection. TCRdb re-called the 5' RACE reads with MiXCR, one entry per CDR3 protein. The table records around 53,000 distinct CDR3 sequences, around 7.7% of them present only once. Sequenced input: whole blood. Receptors were obtained from an adult who was a healthcare worker with PCR-confirmed SARS-CoV-2 infection or an uninfected control (not recorded which). The CDR3 runs from the conserved cysteine through the conserved F or W.

V,J,CDR3
TRBV7-3,TRBJ2-5,CASSPQGRKETQYF
TRBV5-4,TRBJ1-3,CASSRLDGTIYF
TRBV19,TRBJ2-2,CASSIIGSGELFF
TRBV19,TRBJ1-3,CASSLTGTLRRGNTIYF
TRBV20-1,TRBJ2-7,CSARARQSHVAEQYF
TRBV28,TRBJ2-3,CASTSGGPRDTQYF
TRBV9,TRBJ1-2,CASSAEQGAPGYTF
TRBV7-9,TRBJ2-3,CASSLPAGGSKDTQYF
TRBV7-8,TRBJ1-5,CASSPLNSNQPQHF
TRBV12-3/TRBV12-4,TRBJ1-2,CASSFAGGGGYTF
TRBV29-1,TRBJ1-2,CSVTGGYGYTF
TRBV28,TRBJ1-1,CASSLAVGSEAFF
TRBV20-1,TRBJ2-3,CSARGRKNTDTQYF
TRBV28,TRBJ2-5,CASSLLTEETQYF
TRBV28,TRBJ1-2,CASSFRLGGYGYTF
TRBV11-2,TRBJ1-5,CASSLDGGDQPQHF
TRBV20-1,TRBJ2-7,CSARQRYEQYF
TRBV6-5,TRBJ2-4,CASSYSMDRKNIQYF
TRBV5-6,TRBJ2-1,CASSYAQRSYNEQFF
TRBV12-3/TRBV12-4,TRBJ2-7,CASSADRVYEQYF
TRBV28,TRBJ2-1,CASSGPGQGTYNEQFF
TRBV30,TRBJ1-2,CAWSVGVFTVFYTF
TRBV12-3/TRBV12-4,TRBJ2-1,CASSFIRGFYNEQFF
TRBV20-1,TRBJ2-7,CSANTGTGTYEQYF
TRBV12-3/TRBV12-4,TRBJ1-5,CASSPRTGRDQPQHF
TRBV3-1,TRBJ1-5,CASSQDGQGGQPQHF
TRBV15,TRBJ1-4,CATSSRGTTNEKLFF
TRBV7-9,TRBJ1-2,CASSFVGGYGYTF
TRBV10-3,TRBJ2-7,CAISRDISYEQYF
TRBV24-1,TRBJ1-2,CATSDPGQGYGYTF
TRBV6-5,TRBJ1-1,CASSYQGTVEAFF
TRBV24-1,TRBJ1-5,CATSDWQGDQPQHF
TRBV10-3,TRBJ1-4,CAISESAAANEKLFF